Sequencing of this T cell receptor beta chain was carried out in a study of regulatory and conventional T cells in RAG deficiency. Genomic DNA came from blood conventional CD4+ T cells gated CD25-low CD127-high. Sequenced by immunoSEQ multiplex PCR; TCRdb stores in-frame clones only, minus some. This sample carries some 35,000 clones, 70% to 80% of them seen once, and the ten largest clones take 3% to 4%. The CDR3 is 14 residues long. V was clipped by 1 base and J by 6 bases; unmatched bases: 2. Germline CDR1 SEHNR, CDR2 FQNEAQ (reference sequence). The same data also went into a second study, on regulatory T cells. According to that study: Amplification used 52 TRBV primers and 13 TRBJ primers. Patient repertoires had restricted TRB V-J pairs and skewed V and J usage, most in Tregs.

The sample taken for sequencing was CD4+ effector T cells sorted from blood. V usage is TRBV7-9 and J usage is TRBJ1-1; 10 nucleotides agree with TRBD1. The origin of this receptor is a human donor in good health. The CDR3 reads CASSLGGTGAEAFF. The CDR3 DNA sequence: TGTGCCAGCAGCTTAGGGGGGACAGGGGCTGAAGCTTTCTTT.